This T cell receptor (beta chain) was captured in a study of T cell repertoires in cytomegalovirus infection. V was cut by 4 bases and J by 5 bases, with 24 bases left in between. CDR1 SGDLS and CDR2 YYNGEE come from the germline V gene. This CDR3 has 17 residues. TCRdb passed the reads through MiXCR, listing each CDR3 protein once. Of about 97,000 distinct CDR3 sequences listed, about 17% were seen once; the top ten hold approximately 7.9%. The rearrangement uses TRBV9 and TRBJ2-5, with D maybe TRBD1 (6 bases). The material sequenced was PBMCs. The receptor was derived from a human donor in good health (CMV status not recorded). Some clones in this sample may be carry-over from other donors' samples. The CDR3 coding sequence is TGTGCCAGCAGCCCGACCACCGCGGGTTCGAGGGGGGAGACCCAGTACTTC. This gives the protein CASSPTTAGSRGETQYF.